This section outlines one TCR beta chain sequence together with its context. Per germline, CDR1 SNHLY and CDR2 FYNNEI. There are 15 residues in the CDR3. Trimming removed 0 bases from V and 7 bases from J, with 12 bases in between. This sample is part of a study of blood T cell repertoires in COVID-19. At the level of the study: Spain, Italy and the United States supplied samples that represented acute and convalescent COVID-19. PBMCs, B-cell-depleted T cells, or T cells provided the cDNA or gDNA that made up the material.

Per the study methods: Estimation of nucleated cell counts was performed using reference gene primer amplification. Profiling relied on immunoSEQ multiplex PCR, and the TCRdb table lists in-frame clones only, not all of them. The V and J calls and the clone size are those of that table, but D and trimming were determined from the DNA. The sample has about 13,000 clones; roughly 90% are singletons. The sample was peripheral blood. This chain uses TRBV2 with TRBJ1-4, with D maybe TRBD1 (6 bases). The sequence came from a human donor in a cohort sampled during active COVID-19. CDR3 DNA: TGTGCCAGCAGTGAAGCGGGGGGGCGCTTTGAAAAACTGTTTTTT. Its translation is CASSEAGGRFEKLFF. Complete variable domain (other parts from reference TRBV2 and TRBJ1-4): EPEVTQTPSHQVTQMGQEVILRCVPISNHLYFYWYRQILGQKVEFLVSFYNNEISEKSEIFDDQFSVERPDGSNFTLKIRSTKLEDSAMYFCASSEAGGRFEKLFFGSGTQLSVL.